These T cell receptor beta chains were read from a single sample in a study of T cell repertoires in cytomegalovirus infection. No antigen is known for these receptors. In TCRdb, the reads were re-called with MiXCR into one record per CDR3 protein. Among approximately 600,000 distinct CDR3 sequences listed, just under 40% were seen once. Specimen: cultured PBMCs, collected from culture after CMV antigen stimulation. Receptors were obtained from a human donor in good health (CMV status not recorded). Some clones in this sample may be carry-over from other donors' samples. Both conserved end residues are part of each CDR3.

CDR3 protein	J gene	V gene
CASSTVREALEQYF	TRBJ2-7	TRBV7-2
CAQGGGHQPQHF	TRBJ1-5	TRBV5-1
CASKTGDSPLHF	TRBJ1-6	TRBV12-3/TRBV12-4
CASSLGSLYGYTF	TRBJ1-2	TRBV3-1
CAIGLAETYNEQFF	TRBJ2-1	TRBV12-3/TRBV12-4
CASSLRQVPGYTF	TRBJ1-2	TRBV7-6
CASSFAGYSNQPQHF	TRBJ1-5	TRBV7-2
CASSGRGPYEGEQFF	TRBJ2-1	TRBV6-2/TRBV6-3
CSARALSGGRNEQFF	TRBJ2-1	TRBV20-1
CASSFRGGSNEKLFF	TRBJ1-4	TRBV28
CASSVGGSPYEQYF	TRBJ2-7	TRBV9
CASSVPGLLYEQYF	TRBJ2-7	TRBV28
CASRPGPYNEQFF	TRBJ2-1	TRBV7-2
CATSRALAGELFF	TRBJ2-2	TRBV15
CASSLILTNQETQYF	TRBJ2-5	TRBV7-2
CASSNRGLGGADTQYF	TRBJ2-3	TRBV7-8
CASSQVMKGRNQPQHF	TRBJ1-5	TRBV4-1
CASSLGFGGLSGNTIYF	TRBJ1-3	TRBV7-2
CSARETGAPYNEQFF	TRBJ2-1	TRBV20-1
CASIAAGSNQPQHF	TRBJ1-5	TRBV7-8
CASSTLTGTGAYEQYF	TRBJ2-7	TRBV7-9
CASSPGWGANTGELFF	TRBJ2-2	TRBV7-9
CASSPGTGWADTQYF	TRBJ2-3	TRBV12-3/TRBV12-4
CASTPPAGGPYEQYF	TRBJ2-7	TRBV7-2
CASSLRVEGNYEQYF	TRBJ2-7	TRBV7-2
CASSFTGAGGEQFF	TRBJ2-1	TRBV6-5
CASTPPGLAGGRGETQYF	TRBJ2-5	TRBV7-6
CASSFDSNLGVLFF	TRBJ1-4	TRBV6-6
CASSYSQPRGLYEQYF	TRBJ2-7	TRBV6-2/TRBV6-3
CASSGGLSSYEQYF	TRBJ2-7	TRBV10-2
CASSDPPQDIQYF	TRBJ2-4	TRBV6-6
CASSTRQGHNEQFF	TRBJ2-1	TRBV7-6
CSEGTGDSPLHF	TRBJ1-6	TRBV20-1
CASSAGRGFTLHF	TRBJ1-6	TRBV2
CATSDGAVDTQYF	TRBJ2-3	TRBV24-1
CASSPPYGSSGNTIYF	TRBJ1-3	TRBV28
CASLDRGVSEAFF	TRBJ1-1	TRBV18
CASRSRGDTQYF	TRBJ2-3	TRBV12-3/TRBV12-4
CASSLAWTGGAYEQYF	TRBJ2-7	TRBV7-2
CASATASRLYNEQFF	TRBJ2-1	TRBV6-5
CASSEDIAGVPPPNEQFF	TRBJ2-1	TRBV7-6
CASSLEVHSYEQYF	TRBJ2-7	TRBV7-6
CATSDREDRQPQHF	TRBJ1-5	TRBV24-1
CASSFGPYGETQYF	TRBJ2-5	TRBV5-6
CASSISSGTGNEQFF	TRBJ2-1	TRBV19